Below are 19 T cell receptor beta chains sequenced from a single sample in a study of blood T cell repertoires in COVID-19. Method: immunoSEQ multiplex PCR; TCRdb's copy keeps in-frame clones and lacks some. This sample has approximately 350,000 clones, with about 89% found just once. Material: peripheral blood. Receptor source: a woman between 45 and 60 years old with COVID-19, enrolled during active disease.

The rearrangement links TRBV29-1 to TRBJ2-2; D might be TRBD1 (5 bases). The V end was cut by 6 bases, the J end by 7 bases, with 18 bases between. The CDR3 is 14 residues long. Per germline, CDR1 SQVTM and CDR2 ANQGSEA. CDR3 region: CSVADSWSGGELFF. CDR3 bases: TGCAGCGTAGCTGACAGTTGGTCAGGCGGGGAGCTGTTTTTT.

This clone was observed once. V is TRBV24-1 and J is TRBJ2-5, with D perhaps TRBD1 (5 bases). CDR1 and CDR2 (germline): KGHDR, SFDVKD. V dropped 5 bases and J dropped 3 bases, with 24 bases sitting between them. The CDR3 totals 18 residues. The CDR3 protein is CATSAARPRTSQKETQYF. CDR3 DNA: TGTGCCACCAGTGCCGCAAGGCCCCGGACATCACAGAAAGAGACCCAGTACTTC.

This clone was seen more than once but under ten times. The V call is TRBV7-2, the J call TRBJ1-4, with unresolved D. From germline, CDR1 is SGHTA and CDR2 FQGNSA. The CDR3 consists of 15 residues. The germline V and J ends were trimmed by 1 base and 4 bases, with 10 bases remaining between them. The CDR3 region is CASSLVAGRNEKLFF. In DNA form, the CDR3 reads TGTGCCAGCAGCTTAGTAGCGGGCCGTAATGAAAAACTGTTTTTT.

This clone appeared a few times. The chain is built from TRBV10-1 and TRBJ2-1, with no clear D. Germline V gives CDR1 WNHNN, CDR2 SYGVQD (reference sequence). Trimming shortened V by 0 bases and J by 4 bases, and 4 bases separated the two germline ends. There are 13 residues in the CDR3. CDR3 sequence (DNA): TGCGCCAGCAGTGAGTCCCTTTACAATGAGCAGTTCTTC. Its translation is CASSESLYNEQFF.

This clone was found a few times. The rearrangement links TRBV18 to TRBJ1-1, with D tentatively TRBD1 (6 bases). The germline V gene encodes CDR1 KGHSH and CDR2 LQKENI. The V gene lost 3 bases and the J gene lost 6 bases, with 11 bases spanning the gap. CDR3 length: 13 amino acids. CDR3 in amino acids: CASSPQGRSEAFF. Written as DNA, the CDR3 is TGTGCCAGCTCACCGCAGGGGAGATCTGAAGCTTTCTTT.

The chain employs TRBV7-2 and TRBJ2-7; 9 bases are shared with TRBD2. Unmatched junction bases numbered 9, after V lost 5 bases and J lost 4 bases. CDR1 SGHTA and CDR2 FQGNSA come from the germline V gene. The CDR3 is 15 amino acids. CDR3 sequence reads: CASSKSLREGYEQYF. In nucleotides, the CDR3 is TGTGCCAGCAGCAAAAGCCTGCGGGAGGGGTACGAGCAGTACTTC. The full variable domain, completed using reference TRBV7-2 and TRBJ2-7, is GAGVSQSPSNKVTEKGKDVELRCDPISGHTALYWYRQSLGQGLEFLIYFQGNSAPDKSGLPSDRFSAERTGGSVSTLTIQRTQQEDSAVYLCASSKSLREGYEQYFGPGTRLTVT.

This rearrangement joins TRBV25-1 to TRBJ1-1; D is uncertain. V gave up 6 bases and J gave up 8 bases, with 13 bases separating them. The CDR3 spans 12 residues. The germline V gene has CDR1 MGHDK and CDR2 SYGVNS. Written as DNA, the CDR3 is TGTGCCAGCAGAGAAACGGCGGGGGAAGCTTTCTTT. It yields the protein CASRETAGEAFF.

The V and J genes are TRBV19 and TRBJ1-2, with TRBD1 matching 8 bases. Germline CDR1 LNHDA, CDR2 SQIVND (reference sequence). Germline trimming cut 5 bases from V and 0 bases from J; bases unmatched to any gene: 11. This CDR3 contains 17 residues. CDR3 amino acids: CASSPAGDRRTNYGYTF. CDR3 bases: TGTGCCAGTAGTCCCGCGGGGGACAGGAGGACTAACTATGGCTACACCTTC.

This chain connects TRBV6-5 to TRBJ2-2; TRBD2 agrees at 13 bases. The CDR3 runs 15 residues. V lost 6 bases to trimming and J lost 4 bases; unmatched junction nucleotides: 2. Germline CDR1 is MNHEY and CDR2 is SVGAGI. The CDR3 DNA sequence: TGTGCCAGCAGCACTAGCGGGAGGGGCACCGGGGAGCTGTTTTTT. Amino acids: CASSTSGRGTGELFF.

The count of this clone is one. The chain links TRBV7-3 to TRBJ2-7; the D gene is possibly TRBD2 (6 bases). Germline CDR1 and CDR2: SGHTA and FQGTGA. The length of the CDR3 is 14 residues. V lost 3 bases and J 7 bases, leaving 16 bases between the germline ends. CDR3 DNA sequence: TGTGCCAGCAGCTTTGGCGGGACCGGATGGGAGCAGTACTTC. It codes for CASSFGGTGWEQYF.

The chain uses TRBV7-9 and TRBJ1-5; 7 nucleotides agree with TRBD1. Per the germline V gene, CDR1 is SEHNR and CDR2 is FQNEAQ (reference sequence). Losses at the gene ends were 5 bases for V and 9 bases for J; bases not matched to a gene: 10. This CDR3 has 14 residues. Here the CDR3 reads CASSAGTASGPQHF. Written as DNA, the CDR3 is TGTGCCAGCAGCGCCGGGACAGCGAGCGGGCCCCAGCATTTT.

The chain links TRBV12-5 to TRBJ2-3, with 9 bases that match TRBD1. In germline, CDR1 is LGHNT, CDR2 FRNRAP. Unmatched junction bases numbered 7, after V lost 4 bases and J lost 2 bases. This CDR3 is built from 16 residues. In nucleotides, the CDR3 is TGTGCTAGTGGTTCCCGGGACAGGGTTGACACAGATACGCAGTATTTT. This sequence encodes CASGSRDRVDTDTQYF.

This clone was seen a single time. The V and J genes are TRBV19 and TRBJ1-5, with 7 bases that match TRBD1. The CDR3 has 15 residues. J lost 2 bases, V lost 5 bases, and 6 bases had no gene match. Germline V gives CDR1 LNHDA, CDR2 SQIVND (reference sequence). The CDR3 DNA follows: TGTGCCAGTAGTTACAGGGGAAGCGGCAATCAGCCCCAGCATTTT. The encoded protein is CASSYRGSGNQPQHF. Based on the CDR3 plus reference TRBV19 and TRBJ1-5, the full variable domain is DGGITQSPKYLFRKEGQNVTLSCEQNLNHDAMYWYRQDPGQGLRLIYYSQIVNDFQKGDIAEGYSVSREKKESFPLTVTSAQKNPTAFYLCASSYRGSGNQPQHFGDGTRLSIL.

This clone turned up a few times. V is TRBV11-3 and J is TRBJ2-2; tentatively, D is TRBD1 (6 bases). This CDR3 comprises 17 residues. V was trimmed by 2 bases and J by 4 bases, leaving 17 bases between them. CDR1 and CDR2 (germline): SGHNT, YENEEA. CDR3 DNA sequence: TGTGCCAGCAGCTTACGACTACAGGGATCGGGCACCGGGGAGCTGTTTTTT. Its translation: CASSLRLQGSGTGELFF.

This chain links TRBV5-4 with TRBJ2-5; 10 bases fit TRBD2. V was pared by 5 bases and J by 10 bases, with 11 bases of the junction left unmatched. This CDR3 comprises 14 residues. The germline V gene encodes CDR1 SGHNT and CDR2 YYREEE (reference sequence). This CDR3 is CASRARLAGANQYF. The CDR3 DNA sequence: TGTGCCAGCAGGGCTAGGCTAGCGGGGGCCAACCAGTACTTC. Full variable domain (missing parts from reference TRBV5-4 and TRBJ2-5): ETGVTQSPTHLIKTRGQQVTLRCSSQSGHNTVSWYQQALGQGPQFIFQYYREEENGRGNFPPRFSGLQFPNYSSELNVNALELDDSALYLCASRARLAGANQYFGPGTRLLVL.

The CDR3 reads CASSIRTGYSNQPQHF. The DNA for the CDR3 is TGTGCCAGCAGCATCCGGACAGGCTATAGCAATCAGCCCCAGCATTTT. This sequence joins TRBV5-6 and TRBJ1-5; 7 bases are shared with TRBD1. There are 16 residues in the CDR3. Germline assignment: CDR1 SGHDT and CDR2 YYEEEE. With V trimmed by 4 bases and J by 0 bases, 7 bases remained unmatched.

The CDR3 nucleotides are TGTGCCAGCAGACTACCGGGACTAGCGGGAGGCGGGGCCTACGAGCAGTACTTC. Translated: CASRLPGLAGGGAYEQYF. The chain links TRBV28 to TRBJ2-7; 15 nucleotides agree with TRBD2. Germline V gene data show CDR1 as MDHEN and CDR2 as SYDVKM. The CDR3 spans 18 residues. J was trimmed by 2 bases and V by 6 bases; bases with no gene match: 11. Full variable domain (rest looked up from reference TRBV28 and TRBJ2-7): DVKVTQSSRYLVKRTGEKVFLECVQDMDHENMFWYRQDPGLGLRLIYFSYDVKMKEKGDIPEGYSVSREKKERFSLILESASTNQTSMYLCASRLPGLAGGGAYEQYFGPGTRLTVT.

The rearrangement joins TRBV3-1 (or the pseudogene TRBV3-2) to TRBJ2-7; D is possibly TRBD2 (5 bases). CDR3 size: 15 residues. Per the germline V gene, CDR1 is LGHDT and CDR2 is YNNKEL (reference sequence). V was pared by 1 base and J by 3 bases, with 13 bases between. The CDR3 nucleotides read TGTGCCAGCAGCCAAGGACCCCAACGGGACTACGAGCAGTACTTC. Translating gives CASSQGPQRDYEQYF.

V is TRBV13 and J is TRBJ2-7; 7 bases are shared with TRBD1. This CDR3 comprises 15 residues. V shed 4 bases, J shed 5 bases, and the junction held 11 bases outside the gene matches. The germline gives CDR1 PRHDT, CDR2 FYEKMQ (reference sequence). The CDR3 DNA is TGTGCCAGCAGCTCGAGTATAATGACAGGGAACGAGCAGTACTTC. Amino acids: CASSSSIMTGNEQYF.